A single sample gave rise to the 21 T cell receptor beta chains below, sequenced in a study of PD-1 blockade in mismatch repair-deficient tumors. Libraries were prepared by immunoSEQ multiplex PCR; TCRdb keeps only in-frame clonotypes and omits some of them. The sample consists of 35,000 or so clones, 80% to 90% of them appearing once. The sample here was peripheral blood, taken roughly 76 weeks after starting pembrolizumab. Receptors originate from an adult with mismatch repair-deficient cancer.

This chain connects TRBV27 to TRBJ2-7; possible D gene TRBD2, 7 bases. The CDR3 has 14 residues. Germline V CDR1 and CDR2: MNHEY, SMNVEV (reference sequence). Trimming left V 3 bases short and J 4 bases short, with 13 bases between. The DNA of the CDR3 is TGTGCCAGCAGTTTCGGAGGGGGGGAGTACGAGCAGTACTTC. Amino acid sequence: CASSFGGGEYEQYF.

The genes are TRBV7-6 and TRBJ2-7; D may be TRBD2 (6 bases). The V end lost 2 bases, the J end lost 0 bases, and 8 bases lay between the germline ends. There are 14 residues in the CDR3. CDR1 is SGHVS, CDR2 FNYEAQ, per germline. The CDR3 here is CASSLRGNSYEQYF. The CDR3 nucleotides are TGTGCCAGCAGCTTACGCGGGAACTCCTACGAGCAGTACTTC.

The CDR3 region is CAWTGTASGNTIYF. The CDR3 DNA reads TGTGCCTGGACCGGGACTGCCTCTGGAAACACCATATATTTT. V usage is TRBV30 and J usage is TRBJ1-3; a weak D match, TRBD1 (5 bases). Trimming removed 4 bases from V and 0 bases from J, with 10 bases in between. The CDR3 runs 14 residues. Germline CDR1 is GTSNPN and CDR2 is SVGIG (reference sequence).

The chain recombines TRBV5-1 with TRBJ2-7; the match to TRBD1 covers 7 bases. Trimming at V came to 6 bases and at J to 4 bases, leaving 10 bases not matched to a gene. The CDR3 runs 14 residues. Germline CDR1 SGHRS, CDR2 YFSETQ. CDR3 DNA: TGCGCCAGCACCCGGGACAGTAGGGAATACGAGCAGTACTTC. Residues: CASTRDSREYEQYF.

The chain uses TRBV30 and TRBJ2-7; D unclear. Germline V gene sequence: CDR1 GTSNPN, CDR2 SVGIG (reference sequence). CDR3 size: 15 residues. The V gene lost 1 base and the J gene lost 3 bases, with 16 bases spanning the gap. CDR3 region: CAWSADRLRRYEQYF. CDR3 DNA: TGTGCCTGGAGTGCTGACCGACTTAGGCGCTACGAGCAGTACTTC.

This clone was counted only a few times. The chain has TRBV19 and TRBJ1-1; D is ambiguous. Deletions cut 3 bases from V and 1 base from J, with 9 bases between. The germline V gene encodes CDR1 LNHDA and CDR2 SQIVND (reference sequence). There are 14 residues in the CDR3. The CDR3: CASSMRRENTEAFF. As DNA, the CDR3 is TGTGCCAGTAGTATGCGCAGAGAGAACACTGAAGCTTTCTTT.

This clone was counted between two and nine times. The chain couples TRBV11-1 to TRBJ1-2; 8 bases fit TRBD1. The CDR3 loop spans 14 amino acids. The ends lost 5 bases at V and 7 bases at J; junction bases unmatched: 9. The germline CDR1 and CDR2 sequences are SGHAT and FQDESV (reference sequence). This chain's CDR3 is CASSPGQGKGGYTF. The CDR3 bases are TGTGCCAGCAGCCCCGGACAGGGAAAGGGTGGCTACACCTTC. The full variable domain, with the rest looked up from reference TRBV11-1 and TRBJ1-2, is EAEVAQSPRYKITEKSQAVAFWCDPISGHATLYWYRQILGQGPELLVQFQDESVVDDSQLPKDRFSAERLKGVDSTLKIQPAELGDSAMYLCASSPGQGKGGYTFGSGTRLTVV.

The chain recombines TRBV10-3 with TRBJ2-1; TRBD2 aligns across 9 bases. Trimming took 2 bases from V and 7 from J; bases not matched to a gene: 6. Germline CDR1 reads ENHRY; CDR2 reads SYGVKD. The CDR3 length is 15 residues. CDR3 amino acids: CAISERGRGENEQFF. As DNA, the CDR3 is TGTGCCATCAGTGAGCGCGGGAGGGGCGAGAATGAGCAGTTCTTC.

The chain combines TRBV14 with TRBJ1-2; D is unresolved. Trimming shortened V by 2 bases and J by 6 bases, and 16 bases separated the two germline ends. The germline gives CDR1 SGHDN, CDR2 FVKESK. The CDR3 covers 15 residues. The CDR3 is CASSQRPGVVDGYTF. DNA of the CDR3: TGTGCCAGCAGCCAAAGGCCCGGGGTCGTAGATGGCTACACCTTC.

The gene calls are TRBV10-1 and TRBJ2-3, with D possibly TRBD1 on 6 matching bases. The V and J ends lost 6 bases and 6 bases respectively, with 19 bases between them. The CDR3 length is 15 residues. CDR1 is WNHNN and CDR2 is SYGVQD in the germline V gene (reference sequence). CDR3 protein: CASSKSTFDRDTQYF. The CDR3 DNA reads as TGCGCCAGCAGCAAGAGTACCTTTGACAGGGATACGCAGTATTTT.

This rearrangement joins TRBV6-1 to TRBJ1-1; 7 bases map to TRBD1. CDR3 size: 12 residues. Germline lookup yields CDR1 MNHNS and CDR2 SASEGT. V trimming: 7 bases; J trimming: 1 base; junction bases outside the gene matches: 0. The CDR3 DNA reads as TGTGCCAGCAACAGGGGGAACACTGAAGCTTTCTTT. Translating gives CASNRGNTEAFF.

On this clone itself: The germline gene is not matched at one end of the junction; a read error may be the cause. The V gene is TRBV6-5, the J gene TRBJ2-3; 12 bases are shared with TRBD2. The germline gives CDR1 MNHEY, CDR2 SVGAGI. This CDR3 comprises 15 residues. The CDR3 here is CASSYSVLAGGPKDF. The CDR3, as DNA: TGTGCCAGCAGTTACTCTGTCCTAGCGGGAGGGCCCAAGGATTTT.

The chain joins TRBV10-1 to TRBJ2-3; the match to TRBD2 covers 12 bases. V shed 0 bases, J shed 2 bases, and the junction held 3 bases outside the gene matches. In germline, CDR1 is WNHNN, CDR2 SYGVQD (reference sequence). This CDR3 has 17 residues. As DNA, the CDR3 is TGCGCCAGCAGTGAGTCATCTAGCGGGAGGGCCACAGATACGCAGTATTTT. Translation gives CASSESSSGRATDTQYF.

This clone was detected once. The V gene is TRBV5-6, the J gene TRBJ2-2; the D gene is possibly TRBD2 (6 bases). Germline CDR1 SGHDT, CDR2 YYEEEE. Trimming pared 0 bases from V and 1 base from J, leaving 10 bases between. This CDR3 contains 16 residues. CDR3 sequence reads: CASSLAWRENTGELFF. The CDR3, as DNA: TGTGCCAGCAGCTTGGCCTGGCGGGAGAACACCGGGGAGCTGTTTTTT.

CDR3 loop: CASSRGGRPYNEQFF. CDR3 in DNA: TGTGCCAGCAGCCGGGGCGGGAGGCCCTACAATGAGCAGTTCTTC. The chain has TRBV7-3 and TRBJ2-1; 8 positions match TRBD2. From germline, CDR1 is SGHTA and CDR2 FQGTGA. This CDR3 has 15 residues. The V and J ends lost 5 bases and 2 bases, in that order; junction bases with no gene match: 5.

This clone came up a few times. This chain connects TRBV6-6 to TRBJ1-1; unclear D gene. The CDR3 contains 11 residues. V lost 6 bases to trimming and J lost 1 base, with 3 bases between them. Germline CDR1 reads MNHNY; CDR2 reads SVGAGI (reference sequence). The DNA of the CDR3 is TGTGCCAGCAGGGGGAACACTGAAGCTTTCTTT. As protein: CASRGNTEAFF.

This clone was counted only a few times. The chain uses TRBV5-4 and TRBJ1-2; the match to TRBD1 covers 8 bases. The V gene end was trimmed by 5 bases and the J gene end by 4 bases; junction bases not matched to a gene: 7. The CDR3 is 14 amino acids. Germline V gives CDR1 SGHNT, CDR2 YYREEE (reference sequence). The CDR3 DNA sequence: TGTGCCAGCAGTCGAGGACAGGGTGGCTATGGCTACACCTTC. It yields the protein CASSRGQGGYGYTF.

The J gene is TRBJ1-5, the V gene TRBV7-9; tentative D call: TRBD1 (6 bases). The CDR3 is made up of 14 amino acids. V was clipped by 5 bases and J by 1 base, with 9 bases between them. Germline CDR1 and CDR2: SEHNR and FQNEAQ (reference sequence). DNA for the CDR3: TGTGCCAGCAGCGGCGGGACAAGCAATCAGCCCCAGCATTTT. It encodes CASSGGTSNQPQHF.

The gene calls are TRBV7-2 and TRBJ2-7; tentatively, D is TRBD2 (5 bases). The ends were cut back, 1 base at V and 12 bases at J, with 13 bases in the middle. The CDR3 consists of 12 residues. Germline-derived CDR1 and CDR2 are SGHTA and FQGNSA. CDR3 sequence reads: CASSLGRAEWYF. CDR3 in DNA: TGTGCCAGCAGCTTAGGTCGAGCGGAGTGGTACTTC.

V and J are TRBV7-9 and TRBJ1-1, with no clear D. There are 15 residues in the CDR3. In germline, CDR1 is SEHNR, CDR2 FQNEAQ (reference sequence). The germline V and J ends were trimmed by 6 bases and 2 bases, with 16 bases remaining between them. CDR3: CASSPPSPDNTEAFF. The CDR3 nucleotides read TGTGCCAGCAGTCCACCAAGCCCAGACAACACTGAAGCTTTCTTT.

This clone was seen just once. This rearrangement joins TRBV7-2 to TRBJ1-2; TRBD1 might be the D (6 bases). Germline V gene sequence: CDR1 SGHTA, CDR2 FQGNSA. The CDR3 contains 14 residues. V was cut by 4 bases and J by 5 bases, with 14 bases left in between. The CDR3 nucleotides are TGTGCCAGCAGCTCACAAGGGGGGGCGTATGGCTACACCTTC. Amino acids: CASSSQGGAYGYTF.